This T cell receptor beta chain was observed in a study of blood T cell repertoires in COVID-19. Study overall: There were acute and convalescent COVID-19 samples, and they came from the United States, Italy and Spain.

This table comes from immunoSEQ multiplex PCR, and its TCRdb copy is limited to in-frame clones, with some not included. Of 85,000 to 100,000 clones in the sample, about nine tenths were seen once. This CDR3 comprises 15 residues. V was clipped by 4 bases and J by 0 bases, with 11 bases between them. Germline CDR1 and CDR2: SGHKS and YYEKEE (reference sequence). Sequencing input: peripheral blood. This TCR came from a man aged 55 to 70 with acute or convalescent COVID-19. The V call is TRBV5-5, the J call TRBJ2-1, with no clear D. Written as DNA, the CDR3 is TGTGCCAGCAGCCCCCTCGCGAGCTCCTACAATGAGCAGTTCTTC. Translated: CASSPLASSYNEQFF.